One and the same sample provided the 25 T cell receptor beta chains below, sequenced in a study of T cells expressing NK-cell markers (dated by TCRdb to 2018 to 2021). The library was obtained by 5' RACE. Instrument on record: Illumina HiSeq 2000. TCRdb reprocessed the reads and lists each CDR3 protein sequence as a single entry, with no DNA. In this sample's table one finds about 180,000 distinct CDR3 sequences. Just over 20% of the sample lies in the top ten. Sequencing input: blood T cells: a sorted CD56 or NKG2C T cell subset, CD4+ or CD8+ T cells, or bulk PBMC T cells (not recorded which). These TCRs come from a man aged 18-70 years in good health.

The CDR3 is CASSQQEPGSNQPQHF. The rearrangement uses TRBV3-1 and TRBJ1-5. Germline CDR1 and CDR2: LGHDT and YNNKEL (reference sequence). This CDR3 comprises 16 residues.

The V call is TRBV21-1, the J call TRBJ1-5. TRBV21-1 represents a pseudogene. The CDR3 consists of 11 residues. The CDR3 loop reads CASSKVQPQHF.

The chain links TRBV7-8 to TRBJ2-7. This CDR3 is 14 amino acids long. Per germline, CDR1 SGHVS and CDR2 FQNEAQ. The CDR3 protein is CASSLARVSYEQYF. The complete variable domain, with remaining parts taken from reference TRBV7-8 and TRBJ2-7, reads GAGVSQSPRYKVAKRGQDVALRCDPISGHVSLFWYQQALGQGPEFLTYFQNEAQLDKSGLPSDRFFAERPEGSVSTLKIQRTQQEDSAVYLCASSLARVSYEQYFGPGTRLTVT.

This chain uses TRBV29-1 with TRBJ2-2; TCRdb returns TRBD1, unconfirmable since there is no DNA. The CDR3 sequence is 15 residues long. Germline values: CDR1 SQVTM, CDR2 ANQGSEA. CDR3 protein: CSVENGGQGTGELFF.

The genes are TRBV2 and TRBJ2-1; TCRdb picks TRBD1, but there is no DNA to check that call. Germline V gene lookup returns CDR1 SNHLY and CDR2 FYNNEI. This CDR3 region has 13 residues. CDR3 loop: CASLLGGGREQFF.

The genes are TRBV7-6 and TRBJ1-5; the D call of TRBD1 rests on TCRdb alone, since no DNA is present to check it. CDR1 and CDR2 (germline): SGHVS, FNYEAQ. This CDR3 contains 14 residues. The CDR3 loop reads CASSPGTVNQPQHF.

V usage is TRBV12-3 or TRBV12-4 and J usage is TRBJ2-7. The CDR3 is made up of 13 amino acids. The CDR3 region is CASSQGRAYEQYF.

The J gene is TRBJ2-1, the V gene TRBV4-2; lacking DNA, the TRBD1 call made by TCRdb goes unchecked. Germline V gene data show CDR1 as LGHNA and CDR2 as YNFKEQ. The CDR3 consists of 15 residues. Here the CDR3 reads CASSPSDRGFNEQFF.

Here the CDR3 reads CASSSGQRNIQYF. This sequence joins TRBV5-1 and TRBJ2-4; TCRdb reports TRBD1, a call that lacks DNA to check it against. Germline V lookup: CDR1 SGHRS, CDR2 YFSETQ. This CDR3 comprises 13 residues.

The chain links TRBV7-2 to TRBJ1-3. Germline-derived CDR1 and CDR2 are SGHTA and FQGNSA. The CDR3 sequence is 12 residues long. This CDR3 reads CASTGPGNTIYF.

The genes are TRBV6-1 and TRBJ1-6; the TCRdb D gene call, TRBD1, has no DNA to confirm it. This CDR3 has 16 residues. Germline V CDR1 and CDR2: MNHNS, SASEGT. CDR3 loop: CASTLIPGQGDSPLHF.

This chain's CDR3 is CATSARRGVQETQYF. The gene calls are TRBV15 and TRBJ2-5; TCRdb calls TRBD1, which cannot be checked without DNA. Germline V gene lookup returns CDR1 LNHNV and CDR2 YYDKDF (reference sequence). The CDR3 length is 15 residues.

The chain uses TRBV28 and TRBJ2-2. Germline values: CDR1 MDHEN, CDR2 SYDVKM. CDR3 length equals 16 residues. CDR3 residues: CASSLPGIGNTGELFF.

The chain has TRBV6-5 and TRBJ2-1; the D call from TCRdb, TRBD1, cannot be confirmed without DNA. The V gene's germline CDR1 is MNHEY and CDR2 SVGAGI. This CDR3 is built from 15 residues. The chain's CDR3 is CASSYSGQGGDEQFF.

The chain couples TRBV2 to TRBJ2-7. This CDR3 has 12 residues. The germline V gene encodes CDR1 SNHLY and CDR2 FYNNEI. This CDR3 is CASTEGSYEQYF.

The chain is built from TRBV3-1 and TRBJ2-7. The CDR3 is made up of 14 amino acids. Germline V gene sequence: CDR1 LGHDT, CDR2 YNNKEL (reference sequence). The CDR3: CASSPDRFYYEQYF.

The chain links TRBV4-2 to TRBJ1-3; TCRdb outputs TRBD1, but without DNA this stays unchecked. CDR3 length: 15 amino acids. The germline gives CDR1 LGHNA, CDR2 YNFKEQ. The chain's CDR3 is CASSPTGGIGNTIYF.

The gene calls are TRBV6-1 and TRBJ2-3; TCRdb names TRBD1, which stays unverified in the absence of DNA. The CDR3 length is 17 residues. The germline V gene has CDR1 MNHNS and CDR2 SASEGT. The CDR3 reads CASTATGWGASTDTQYF.

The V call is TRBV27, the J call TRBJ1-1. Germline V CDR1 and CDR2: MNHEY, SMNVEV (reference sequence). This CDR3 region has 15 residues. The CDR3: CASSPLLGTDLGAFF.

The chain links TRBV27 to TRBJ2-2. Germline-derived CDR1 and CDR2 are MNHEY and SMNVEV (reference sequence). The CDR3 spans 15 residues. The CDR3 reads CASSHQPWNTGELFF.

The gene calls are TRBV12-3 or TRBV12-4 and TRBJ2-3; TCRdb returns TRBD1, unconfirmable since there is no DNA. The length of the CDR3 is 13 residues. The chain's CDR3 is CASISGGIDTQYF.

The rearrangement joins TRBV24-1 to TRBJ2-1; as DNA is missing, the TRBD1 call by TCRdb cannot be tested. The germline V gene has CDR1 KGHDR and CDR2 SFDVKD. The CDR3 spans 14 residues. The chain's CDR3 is CATSSGQGYNEQFF.

The CDR3 region is CSATGDSPIYEQYF. The chain recombines TRBV20-1 with TRBJ2-7; TCRdb proposes TRBD1, but this gene call is untestable without DNA. The V gene's germline CDR1 is DFQATT and CDR2 SNEGSKA (reference sequence). This CDR3 has 14 amino acids.

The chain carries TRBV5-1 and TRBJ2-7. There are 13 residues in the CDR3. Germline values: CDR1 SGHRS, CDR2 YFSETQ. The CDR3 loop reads CASSLSVSYEQYF.

The chain's CDR3 is CASSWVGGGTPLHF. V gene TRBV12-3 or TRBV12-4 combines with J gene TRBJ1-6. This CDR3 comprises 14 residues.